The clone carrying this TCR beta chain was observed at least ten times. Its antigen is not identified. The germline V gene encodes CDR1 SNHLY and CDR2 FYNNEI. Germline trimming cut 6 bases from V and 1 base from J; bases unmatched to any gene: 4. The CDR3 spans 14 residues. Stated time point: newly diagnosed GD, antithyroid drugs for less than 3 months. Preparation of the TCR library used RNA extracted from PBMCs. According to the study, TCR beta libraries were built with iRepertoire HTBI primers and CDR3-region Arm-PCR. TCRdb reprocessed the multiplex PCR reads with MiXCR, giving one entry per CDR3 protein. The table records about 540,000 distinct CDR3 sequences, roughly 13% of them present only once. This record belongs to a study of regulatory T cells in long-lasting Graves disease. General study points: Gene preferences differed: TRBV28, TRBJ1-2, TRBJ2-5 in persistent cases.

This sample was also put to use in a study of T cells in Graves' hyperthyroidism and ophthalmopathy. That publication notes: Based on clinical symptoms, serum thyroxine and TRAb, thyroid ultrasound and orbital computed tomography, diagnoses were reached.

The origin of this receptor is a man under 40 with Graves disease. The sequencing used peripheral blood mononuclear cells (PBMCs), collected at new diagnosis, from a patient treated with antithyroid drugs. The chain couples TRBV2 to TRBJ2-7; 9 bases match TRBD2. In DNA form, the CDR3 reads TGTGCCAGCAGACCGGGACTAGCATCCTACGAGCAGTACTTC. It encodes CASRPGLASYEQYF.